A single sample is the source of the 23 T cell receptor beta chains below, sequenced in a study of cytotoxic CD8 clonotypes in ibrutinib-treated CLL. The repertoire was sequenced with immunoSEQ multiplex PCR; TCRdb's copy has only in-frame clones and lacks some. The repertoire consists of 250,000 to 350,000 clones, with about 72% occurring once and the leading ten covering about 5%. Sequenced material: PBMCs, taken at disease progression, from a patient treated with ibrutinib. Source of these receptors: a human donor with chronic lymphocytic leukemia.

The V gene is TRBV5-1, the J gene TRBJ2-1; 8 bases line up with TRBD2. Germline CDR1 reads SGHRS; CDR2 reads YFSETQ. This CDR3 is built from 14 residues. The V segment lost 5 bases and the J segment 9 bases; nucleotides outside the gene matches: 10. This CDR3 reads CASRTSATGAEQFF. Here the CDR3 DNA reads TGCGCCAGCAGGACTAGCGCTACCGGGGCTGAGCAGTTCTTC.

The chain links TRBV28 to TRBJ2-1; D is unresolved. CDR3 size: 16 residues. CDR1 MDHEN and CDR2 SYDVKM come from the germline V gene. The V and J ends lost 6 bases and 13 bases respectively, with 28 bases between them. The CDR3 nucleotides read TGTGCCAGCAGCTCTATGACATTGGAAGGTGCCTGGGAACAGTTCTTC. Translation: CASSSMTLEGAWEQFF.

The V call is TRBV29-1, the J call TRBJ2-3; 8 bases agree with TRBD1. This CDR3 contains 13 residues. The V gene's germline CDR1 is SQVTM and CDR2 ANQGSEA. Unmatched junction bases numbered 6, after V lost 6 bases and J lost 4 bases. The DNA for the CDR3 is TGCAGCGTAACCGGGACAGGTCCAGATACGCAGTATTTT. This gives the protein CSVTGTGPDTQYF.

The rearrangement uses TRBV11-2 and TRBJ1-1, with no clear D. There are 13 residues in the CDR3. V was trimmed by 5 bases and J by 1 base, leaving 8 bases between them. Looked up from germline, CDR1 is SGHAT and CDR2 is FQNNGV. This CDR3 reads CASSPAPNTEAFF. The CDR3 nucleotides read TGTGCCAGCAGCCCCGCCCCGAACACTGAAGCTTTCTTT.

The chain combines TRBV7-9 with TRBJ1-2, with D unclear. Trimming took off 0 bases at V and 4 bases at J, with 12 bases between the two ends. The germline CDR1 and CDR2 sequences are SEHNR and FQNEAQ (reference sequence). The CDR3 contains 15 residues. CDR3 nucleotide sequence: TGTGCCAGCAGCTTAGCATTGGCAGGCCTCTATGGCTACACCTTC. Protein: CASSLALAGLYGYTF. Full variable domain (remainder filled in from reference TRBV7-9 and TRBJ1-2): DTGVSQNPRHKITKRGQNVTFRCDPISEHNRLYWYRQTLGQGPEFLTYFQNEAQLEKSRLLSDRFSAERPKGSFSTLEIQRTEQGDSAMYLCASSLALAGLYGYTFGSGTRLTVV.

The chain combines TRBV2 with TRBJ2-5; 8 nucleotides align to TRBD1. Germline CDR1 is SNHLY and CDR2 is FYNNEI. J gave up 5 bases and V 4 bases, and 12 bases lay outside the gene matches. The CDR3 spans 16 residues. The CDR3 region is CASSVRGTGPQETQYF. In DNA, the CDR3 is TGTGCCAGCAGTGTGAGAGGGACAGGCCCCCAGGAGACCCAGTACTTC.

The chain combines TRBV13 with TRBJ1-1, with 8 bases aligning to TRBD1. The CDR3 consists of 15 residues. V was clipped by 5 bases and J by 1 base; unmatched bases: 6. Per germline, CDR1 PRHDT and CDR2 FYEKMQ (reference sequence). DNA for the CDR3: TGTGCCAGCAGCCAACCGGGACAGGCGAACACTGAAGCTTTCTTT. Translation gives CASSQPGQANTEAFF.

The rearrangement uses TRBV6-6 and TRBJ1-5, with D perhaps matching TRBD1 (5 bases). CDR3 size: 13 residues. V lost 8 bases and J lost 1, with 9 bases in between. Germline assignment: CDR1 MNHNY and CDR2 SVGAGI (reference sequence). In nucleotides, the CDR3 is TGTGCCAGCGGGAGGGGAAGCAATCAGCCCCAGCATTTT. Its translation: CASGRGSNQPQHF.

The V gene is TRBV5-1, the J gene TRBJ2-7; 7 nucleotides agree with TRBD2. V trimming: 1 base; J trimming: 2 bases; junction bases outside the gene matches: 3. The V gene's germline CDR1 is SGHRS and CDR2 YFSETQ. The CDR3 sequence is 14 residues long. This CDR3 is CASSLSGNPYEQYF. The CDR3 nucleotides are TGCGCCAGCAGCTTGAGCGGGAACCCCTACGAGCAGTACTTC.

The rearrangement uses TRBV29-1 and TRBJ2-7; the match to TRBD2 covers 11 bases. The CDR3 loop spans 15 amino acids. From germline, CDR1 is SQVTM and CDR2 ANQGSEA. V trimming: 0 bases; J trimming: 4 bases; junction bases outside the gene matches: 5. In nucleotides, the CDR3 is TGCAGCGTTGAAGAGGTAGGGACTAGCGGTTACGAGCAGTACTTC. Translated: CSVEEVGTSGYEQYF.

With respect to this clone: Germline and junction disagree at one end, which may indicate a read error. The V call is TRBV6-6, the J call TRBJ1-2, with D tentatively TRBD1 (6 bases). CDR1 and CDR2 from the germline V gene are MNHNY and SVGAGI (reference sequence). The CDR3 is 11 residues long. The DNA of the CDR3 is TGTGCCAGCAGTTCCCACAGGGAAATGGCCTTC. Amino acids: CASSSHREMAF.

CDR3 DNA sequence: TGTGCCAGCAATCACGACAGGGGCCAAGGTGAAGCTTTCTTT. Amino acids: CASNHDRGQGEAFF. The genes are TRBV2 and TRBJ1-1; TRBD1 matches 8 bases. Germline-derived CDR1 and CDR2 are SNHLY and FYNNEI. This CDR3 is built from 14 residues. The V segment lost 7 bases and the J segment 7 bases; nucleotides outside the gene matches: 11.

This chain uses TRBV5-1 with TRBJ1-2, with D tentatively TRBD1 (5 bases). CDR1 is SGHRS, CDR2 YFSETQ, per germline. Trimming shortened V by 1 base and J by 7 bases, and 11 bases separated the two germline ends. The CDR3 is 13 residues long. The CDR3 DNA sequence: TGCGCCAGCAGCTTGCAGGGAGAGGGTGGCTACACCTTC. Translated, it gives CASSLQGEGGYTF.

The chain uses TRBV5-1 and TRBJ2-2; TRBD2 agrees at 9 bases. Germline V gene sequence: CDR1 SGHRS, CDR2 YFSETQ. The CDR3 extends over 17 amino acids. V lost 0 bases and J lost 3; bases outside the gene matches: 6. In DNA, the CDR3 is TGCGCCAGCAGCTTGGTGGCTAGCGGGGTATACACCGGGGAGCTGTTTTTT. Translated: CASSLVASGVYTGELFF.

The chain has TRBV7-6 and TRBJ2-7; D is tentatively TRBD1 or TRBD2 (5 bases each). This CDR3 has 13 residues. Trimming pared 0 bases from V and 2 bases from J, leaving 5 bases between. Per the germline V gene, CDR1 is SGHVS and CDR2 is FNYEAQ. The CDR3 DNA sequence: TGTGCCAGCAGCTTAGCGGGGGCCTACGAGCAGTACTTC. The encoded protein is CASSLAGAYEQYF.

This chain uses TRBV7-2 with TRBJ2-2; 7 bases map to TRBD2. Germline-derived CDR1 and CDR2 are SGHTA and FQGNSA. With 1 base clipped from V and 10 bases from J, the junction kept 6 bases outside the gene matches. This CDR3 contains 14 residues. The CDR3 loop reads CASSLVGRGVELFF. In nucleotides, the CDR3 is TGTGCCAGCAGCTTAGTGGGCCGGGGGGTGGAGCTGTTTTTT.

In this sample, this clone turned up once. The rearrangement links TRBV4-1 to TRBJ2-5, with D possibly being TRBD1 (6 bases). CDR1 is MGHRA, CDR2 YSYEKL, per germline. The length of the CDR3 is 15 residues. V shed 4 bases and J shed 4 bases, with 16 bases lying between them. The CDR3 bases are TGCGCCAGCAGCCTGTCCAGGGGCTGGGGAGAGACCCAGTACTTC. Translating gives CASSLSRGWGETQYF.

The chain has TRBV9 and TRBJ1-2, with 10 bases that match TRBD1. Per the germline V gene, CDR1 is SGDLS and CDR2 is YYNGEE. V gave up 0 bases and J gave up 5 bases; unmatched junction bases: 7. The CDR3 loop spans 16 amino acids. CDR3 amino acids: CASSVAPRDRGYGYTF. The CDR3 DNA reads TGTGCCAGCAGCGTAGCTCCCCGGGACAGGGGTTATGGCTACACCTTC. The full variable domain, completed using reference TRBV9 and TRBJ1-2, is DSGVTQTPKHLITATGQRVTLRCSPRSGDLSVYWYQQSLDQGLQFLIQYYNGEERAKGNILERFSAQQFPDLHSELNLSSLELGDSALYFCASSVAPRDRGYGYTFGSGTRLTVV.

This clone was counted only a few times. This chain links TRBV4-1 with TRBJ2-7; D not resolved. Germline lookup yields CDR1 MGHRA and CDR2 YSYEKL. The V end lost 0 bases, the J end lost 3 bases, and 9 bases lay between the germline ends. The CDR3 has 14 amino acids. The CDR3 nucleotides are TGCGCCAGCAGCCAAGAACCGGAAATCTACGAGCAGTACTTC. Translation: CASSQEPEIYEQYF.

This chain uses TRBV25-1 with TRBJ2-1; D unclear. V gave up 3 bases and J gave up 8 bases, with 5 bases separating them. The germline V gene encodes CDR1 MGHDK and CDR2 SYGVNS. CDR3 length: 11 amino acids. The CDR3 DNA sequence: TGTGCCAGCAGTGATTGGGATGAGCAGTTCTTC. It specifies CASSDWDEQFF.

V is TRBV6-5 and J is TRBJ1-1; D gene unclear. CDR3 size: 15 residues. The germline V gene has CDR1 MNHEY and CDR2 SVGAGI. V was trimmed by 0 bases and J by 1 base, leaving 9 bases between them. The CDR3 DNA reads TGTGCCAGCAGTTACTCGAGGACGGAGAACACTGAAGCTTTCTTT. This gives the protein CASSYSRTENTEAFF.

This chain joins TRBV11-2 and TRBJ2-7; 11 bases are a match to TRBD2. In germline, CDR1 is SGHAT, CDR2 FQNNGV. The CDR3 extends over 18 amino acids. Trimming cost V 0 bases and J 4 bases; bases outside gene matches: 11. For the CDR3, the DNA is TGTGCCAGCAGCTTAGAACTCCTAGCGGGAGGAGTAGTTTACGAGCAGTACTTC. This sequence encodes CASSLELLAGGVVYEQYF.

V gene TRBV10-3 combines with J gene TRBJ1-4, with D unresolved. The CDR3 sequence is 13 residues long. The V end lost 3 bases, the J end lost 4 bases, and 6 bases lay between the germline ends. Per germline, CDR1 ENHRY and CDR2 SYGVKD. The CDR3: CAISEDRNEKLFF. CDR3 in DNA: TGTGCCATCAGTGAAGACCGTAATGAAAAACTGTTTTTT.